The 24 T cell receptor beta chains reported below all come from one sample, sequenced in a study of T-cell reconstitution after alpha-beta-depleted transplantation in children. This sample's TCRbeta library carried unique molecular identifier barcodes. TCRdb itself ran the PCR reads through MiXCR, one entry per CDR3 protein. The table records a few hundred thousand distinct CDR3 sequences, about an eighth of them present only once. The input for sequencing was PBMCs, mostly from graft donor cells, taken 360 days after TCRalphabeta/CD19-depleted stem cell transplant. Receptor source: a male patient younger than 18 who had a stem cell transplant for acute myeloid leukemia, so the T cells may come from the graft donor.

The chain carries TRBV20-1 and TRBJ2-1; 10 nucleotides align to TRBD2. The CDR3 runs 16 residues. Trimming removed 5 bases from V and 7 bases from J; junction bases left unmatched: 14. Germline V CDR1 and CDR2: DFQATT, SNEGSKA (reference sequence). The DNA for the CDR3 is TGCAGTGCTTATCCCTTACTAGCGGGGCCCGGTAATGAGCAGTTCTTC. It codes for CSAYPLLAGPGNEQFF.

The chain recombines TRBV20-1 with TRBJ2-5; 10 bases align to TRBD2. V shed 4 bases, J shed 5 bases, and the junction held 7 bases outside the gene matches. Per germline, CDR1 DFQATT and CDR2 SNEGSKA (reference sequence). There are 14 residues in the CDR3. The CDR3 DNA is TGCAGTGCTACCAGCGGGAGGGGTATTGAGACCCAGTACTTC. Its protein product is CSATSGRGIETQYF.

This clonotype was detected many times. The chain has TRBV28 and TRBJ2-5; D may match TRBD1 or TRBD2 (5 bases each). The V end lost 4 bases, the J end lost 2 bases, and 11 bases lay between the germline ends. The CDR3 spans 14 residues. Germline V CDR1 and CDR2: MDHEN, SYDVKM. CDR3 region: CASSSGTVQETQYF. The CDR3 DNA is TGTGCCAGCAGTTCCGGGACCGTTCAAGAGACCCAGTACTTC.

The chain joins TRBV27 to TRBJ2-1; D unclear. The CDR3 runs 15 residues. The V and J ends lost 5 bases and 4 bases respectively, with 15 bases between them. Germline V gene lookup returns CDR1 MNHEY and CDR2 SMNVEV (reference sequence). CDR3 coding DNA: TGTGCCAGCAGTGCTCTCCCACCTACATACAATGAGCAGTTCTTC. It is translated as CASSALPPTYNEQFF.

This rearrangement joins TRBV12-3 or TRBV12-4 to TRBJ2-7; tentative D call: TRBD2 (5 bases). This CDR3 is built from 14 residues. V was shortened by 2 bases and J by 5 bases, with 13 bases between the two germline ends. The DNA for the CDR3 is TGTGCCAGCAGTTTAATGGCTAGCTTTGACGAGCAGTACTTC. It yields the protein CASSLMASFDEQYF.

This clonotype was picked up a small number of times. V is TRBV4-1 and J is TRBJ2-3; 7 bases map to TRBD2. The CDR3 has 16 residues. The V segment lost 4 bases and the J segment 2 bases; nucleotides outside the gene matches: 9. Germline V gene data show CDR1 as MGHRA and CDR2 as YSYEKL. The CDR3 here is CASSLRRGLLTDTQYF. CDR3 bases: TGCGCCAGCAGCCTCCGAAGGGGACTACTCACAGATACGCAGTATTTT.

The V gene is TRBV12-3 or TRBV12-4, the J gene TRBJ2-6, with a possible D match to TRBD1 (6 bases). Trimming removed 7 bases at V and 4 bases at J, with 14 bases between. The CDR3 loop spans 15 amino acids. The CDR3 region has the DNA TGTGCCAGCACGGGTACAGGGTCCGGGGCCAACGTCCTGACTTTC. Protein: CASTGTGSGANVLTF.

The chain employs TRBV20-1 and TRBJ2-5, with 9 bases identical to TRBD1. V trimming: 6 bases; J trimming: 3 bases; junction bases outside the gene matches: 8. In germline, CDR1 is DFQATT, CDR2 SNEGSKA (reference sequence). This CDR3 is built from 14 residues. Here the CDR3 DNA reads TGCAGTGCGACGACAGGGGGAGGAGAAGAGACCCAGTACTTC. This translates into CSATTGGGEETQYF.

This clonotype was counted only a few times. J is TRBJ2-3 and V is TRBV18; no definite D call. The V and J ends lost 8 bases and 0 bases respectively, with 30 bases between them. The CDR3 spans 20 residues. Per germline, CDR1 KGHSH and CDR2 LQKENI. This CDR3 reads CASPPAHVEFSSFSTDTQYF. As DNA, the CDR3 is TGTGCCAGCCCTCCCGCACACGTTGAATTTTCGTCGTTCAGCACAGATACGCAGTATTTT.

Concerning this clonotype: A much larger clone lies a single base off, so this may be a read error. The rearrangement links TRBV4-3 to TRBJ2-7; TRBD2 matches 8 bases. The germline V gene has CDR1 LGHNA and CDR2 YSLEER. The CDR3 loop spans 14 amino acids. This CDR3 is CASSQGAGAYERYF. CDR3 DNA: TGCGCCAGCAGCCAAGGAGCGGGAGCCTACGAGCGGTACTTC.

This chain links TRBV7-2 with TRBJ2-7; TRBD2 aligns across 9 bases. V lost 5 bases, J lost 4 bases, and 9 bases stayed unmatched. CDR1 and CDR2 from the germline V gene are SGHTA and FQGNSA. CDR3 length: 15 amino acids. CDR3 loop: CASSPQTSGPYEQYF. In DNA form, the CDR3 reads TGTGCCAGCAGCCCTCAGACTAGCGGACCTTACGAGCAGTACTTC.

This clonotype was found many times. The chain is built from TRBV7-2 and TRBJ2-3; TRBD2 aligns across 7 bases. CDR1 is SGHTA and CDR2 is FQGNSA in the germline V gene. Germline trimming cut 7 bases from V and 0 bases from J; bases unmatched to any gene: 1. The CDR3 totals 13 residues. The CDR3 region has the DNA TGTGCCAGCACGCGGGGGAGCACAGATACGCAGTATTTT. It specifies CASTRGSTDTQYF.

There are many counts of this clonotype. The rearrangement joins TRBV20-1 to TRBJ2-1; 9 bases align to TRBD2. V gave up 0 bases and J gave up 8 bases; unmatched junction bases: 14. The CDR3 consists of 17 residues. Germline lookup yields CDR1 DFQATT and CDR2 SNEGSKA (reference sequence). The CDR3 loop is CSARDPWGSGSEDEQFF. The CDR3 DNA reads as TGCAGTGCTAGAGATCCCTGGGGTAGCGGGAGTGAGGATGAGCAGTTCTTC.

This clonotype was counted only a few times. The chain is built from TRBV27 and TRBJ2-5, with TRBD2 matching 8 bases. CDR3 length: 16 residues. Germline lookup yields CDR1 MNHEY and CDR2 SMNVEV (reference sequence). Germline trimming cut 5 bases from V and 5 bases from J; bases unmatched to any gene: 13. The CDR3 nucleotides are TGTGCCAGCAGTCACCCAACGGGAGGGCCATCGGAGACCCAGTACTTC. It translates to CASSHPTGGPSETQYF.

The chain recombines TRBV20-1 with TRBJ2-6, with 8 bases aligning to TRBD2. CDR1 and CDR2 (germline): DFQATT, SNEGSKA (reference sequence). The CDR3 contains 13 residues. The CDR3 coding sequence is TGCAGAGGAGCGGGAGTCGGGGCCAACGTCCTGACTTTC. It translates to CRGAGVGANVLTF.

This clonotype was counted at least ten times. Here the CDR3 reads CATSDFYEQYF. CDR3 nucleotides: TGTGCCACCAGTGATTTCTACGAGCAGTACTTC. The chain has TRBV24-1 and TRBJ2-7; D not certain. This CDR3 has 11 residues. In germline, CDR1 is KGHDR, CDR2 SFDVKD. V was trimmed by 1 base and J by 3 bases, leaving 0 bases between them.

This chain links TRBV29-1 with TRBJ2-7, with no clear D. The germline gives CDR1 SQVTM, CDR2 ANQGSEA. V shed 4 bases and J shed 3 bases, with 10 bases lying between them. This CDR3 is built from 12 residues. The CDR3 is CSVVGSLYEQYF. The CDR3 DNA is TGCAGCGTTGTGGGCAGCCTCTACGAGCAGTACTTC.

The rearrangement joins TRBV7-2 to TRBJ2-7, with no clear D. The CDR3 is made up of 13 amino acids. Trimming cost V 7 bases and J 0 bases, with 10 bases left between them. CDR1 SGHTA and CDR2 FQGNSA come from the germline V gene. This chain's CDR3 is CASTIRSSYEQYF. CDR3 DNA sequence: TGTGCCAGCACCATCCGGAGCTCCTACGAGCAGTACTTC.

The chain employs TRBV6-2 or TRBV6-3 and TRBJ2-3; D gene uncertain. The CDR3 is 15 amino acids. Per germline, CDR1 MNHEY and CDR2 SVGEGT. V lost 5 bases to trimming and J lost 2 bases, with 14 bases between them. The CDR3 bases are TGTGCCAGCAGTGACCTCGACCCGGCCACAGATACGCAGTATTTT. It translates to CASSDLDPATDTQYF.

Many counts were recorded for this clonotype. V gene TRBV25-1 combines with J gene TRBJ2-1; 10 nucleotides agree with TRBD2. Germline V gene sequence: CDR1 MGHDK, CDR2 SYGVNS. There are 14 residues in the CDR3. Germline trimming cut 4 bases from V and 9 bases from J; bases unmatched to any gene: 6. CDR3 sequence reads: CASSALAGVSEQFF. Here the CDR3 DNA reads TGTGCCAGCAGTGCCCTAGCGGGAGTCTCTGAGCAGTTCTTC.

There are a few counts of this clonotype. J is TRBJ1-1 and V is TRBV7-9; D perhaps matches TRBD1 (6 bases). CDR3 length: 13 residues. Germline CDR1 and CDR2: SEHNR and FQNEAQ (reference sequence). The germline V and J ends were trimmed by 5 bases and 8 bases, with 15 bases remaining between them. The CDR3 DNA follows: TGTGCCAGCAGCATTAGATGGGGGGCGGAAGCTTTCTTT. Its protein product is CASSIRWGAEAFF.

Ten or more counts support this clonotype. The chain recombines TRBV29-1 with TRBJ2-7, with D possibly TRBD1 on 6 matching bases. Germline V gene sequence: CDR1 SQVTM, CDR2 ANQGSEA. This CDR3 is built from 14 residues. Trimming cost V 4 bases and J 3 bases, with 16 bases left between them. Here the CDR3 DNA reads TGCAGCGTTGTTAGTTGGAACAGGGACTACGAGCAGTACTTC. Protein product: CSVVSWNRDYEQYF.

This clonotype showed up just a few times. J is TRBJ1-2 and V is TRBV3-1; TRBD1 might be the D (5 bases). CDR1 and CDR2 from the germline V gene are LGHDT and YNNKEL (reference sequence). Trimming left V 4 bases short and J 4 bases short, with 13 bases between. The CDR3 is made up of 14 amino acids. The chain's CDR3 is CASSRISGGYGYTF. DNA of the CDR3: TGTGCCAGCAGCCGTATCTCGGGGGGCTATGGCTACACCTTC.

This clonotype was seen more than once but under ten times. The genes are TRBV12-3 or TRBV12-4 and TRBJ1-5, with D unclear. The CDR3 contains 13 residues. V lost 3 bases and J 7 bases, leaving 10 bases between the germline ends. CDR3 coding DNA: TGTGCCAGCAGTTTCAGGATTTTACAGCCCCAGCATTTT. Amino acids: CASSFRILQPQHF.